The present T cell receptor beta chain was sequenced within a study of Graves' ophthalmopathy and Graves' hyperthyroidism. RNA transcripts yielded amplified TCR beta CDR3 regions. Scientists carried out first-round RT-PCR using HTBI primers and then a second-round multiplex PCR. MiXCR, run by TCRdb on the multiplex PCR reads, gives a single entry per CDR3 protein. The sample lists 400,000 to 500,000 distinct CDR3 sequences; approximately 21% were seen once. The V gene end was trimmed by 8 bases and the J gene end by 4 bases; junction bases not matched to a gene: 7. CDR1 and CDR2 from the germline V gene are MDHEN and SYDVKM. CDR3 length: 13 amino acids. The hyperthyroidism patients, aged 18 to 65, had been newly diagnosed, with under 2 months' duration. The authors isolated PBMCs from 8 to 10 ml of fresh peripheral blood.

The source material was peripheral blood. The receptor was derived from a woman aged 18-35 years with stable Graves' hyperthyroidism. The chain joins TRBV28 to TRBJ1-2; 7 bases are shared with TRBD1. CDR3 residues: CASGSGTAYGYTF. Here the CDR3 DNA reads TGTGCCAGCGGGTCCGGGACAGCCTATGGCTACACCTTC.